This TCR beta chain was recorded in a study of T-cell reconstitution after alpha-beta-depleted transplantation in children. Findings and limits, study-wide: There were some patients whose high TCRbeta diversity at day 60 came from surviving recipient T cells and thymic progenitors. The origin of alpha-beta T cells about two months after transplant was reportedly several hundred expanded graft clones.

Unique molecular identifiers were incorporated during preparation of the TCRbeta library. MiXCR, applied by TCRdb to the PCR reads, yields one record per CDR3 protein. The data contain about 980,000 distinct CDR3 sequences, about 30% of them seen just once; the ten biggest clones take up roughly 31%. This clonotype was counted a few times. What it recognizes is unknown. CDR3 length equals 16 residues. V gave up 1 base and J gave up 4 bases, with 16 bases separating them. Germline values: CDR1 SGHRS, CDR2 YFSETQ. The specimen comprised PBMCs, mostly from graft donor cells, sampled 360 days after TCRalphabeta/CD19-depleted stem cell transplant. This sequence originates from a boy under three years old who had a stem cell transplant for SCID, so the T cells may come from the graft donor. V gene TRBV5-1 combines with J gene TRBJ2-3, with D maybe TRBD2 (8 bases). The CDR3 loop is CASSLWGLGGPDTQYF. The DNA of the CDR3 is TGCGCCAGCAGCTTGTGGGGACTAGGGGGCCCAGATACGCAGTATTTT.